This section outlines one T cell receptor beta chain sequence together with its context. The sample comes from a study of blood T cell repertoires in COVID-19. TCRdb's copy holds only in-frame clones and misses some; the assay was immunoSEQ multiplex PCR. This sample has about 250,000 clones, with around nine tenths found just once. What was sequenced was peripheral blood. The receptor's source is a woman aged 55-69 years who had recovered from COVID-19.

The CDR3 loop reads CASTRGNQPQHF. CDR3 nucleotide sequence: TGTGCCAGCACTCGGGGGAATCAGCCCCAGCATTTT. The chain recombines TRBV7-2 with TRBJ1-5; D may be TRBD1 (5 bases). The CDR3 contains 12 residues. Germline CDR1 reads SGHTA; CDR2 reads FQGNSA. Trimming left V 7 bases short and J 4 bases short, with 8 bases between.